This T cell receptor (beta chain) was observed in a study of blood T cell repertoires in COVID-19. Study-wide background: PBMCs, B-cell-depleted T cells, or T cells provided the cDNA or gDNA that made up the material.

How the authors handled the data: Amplification from reference gene primers served as the basis for estimated nucleated cell counts. Profiling relied on immunoSEQ multiplex PCR, and the TCRdb table lists in-frame clones only, not all of them. V and J calls and clone size are copied from that table; D and trimming were computed from the DNA. The data hold about 160,000 clones, with roughly 90% observed a single time. The CDR3 length is 15 residues. Germline CDR1 reads DFQATT; CDR2 reads SNEGSKA (reference sequence). V lost 3 bases to trimming and J lost 4 bases, with 15 bases between them. This sequence originates from a man aged 55 to 70 with acute or convalescent COVID-19. This chain connects TRBV20-1 to TRBJ2-2, with D tentatively TRBD2 (5 bases). Sequencing used peripheral blood. In DNA, the CDR3 is TGCAGTGCTAGTAGGTCGGGGTCAACCACCGGGGAGCTGTTTTTT. Protein: CSASRSGSTTGELFF.